This TCR beta chain was sequenced for a study of T-cell reconstitution after alpha-beta-depleted transplantation in children (dated by TCRdb to the mid-2010s). Regarding the study in general: Using TCR repertoire profiling, the study followed T-cell immune reconstitution in a quantitative way in children after TCRalphabeta/CD19-depleted allogeneic hematopoietic cell transplantation.

Reading the germline V gene (reference sequence) gives CDR1 MNHEY and CDR2 SMNVEV. The junction carries 11 bases between V and J, which are trimmed by 5 bases and 12 bases respectively. Inclusive of the bounding cysteine and phenylalanine, the CDR3 is 12 residues long. Solely the CDR3 DNA is kept, with 36 bases framed from the first base. Libraries were made using PCR. The instrument was an Illumina HiSeq 2500. TCR library preparation used molecular barcoding, with unique molecular identifiers applied to normalize quantification of the TCRbeta repertoire. The public sequencing data were trimmed at Q25 with fastp and processed into clonotypes with MiXCR by TCRdb, which kept only in-frame beta chains. Every entry covers one CDR3 protein and lists the most common genes and DNA from its rows. This sample has around 440,000 distinct CDR3 sequences in its table, and more than 9% of those were observed once. The biggest ten clones account for 2% of the sample.

The table lists this clonotype with many counts. Its antigen is still unknown. Per-base quality was not reported, and no clone a single base away is much larger than it. The paper's findings and limits, for the study overall: In some patients, the high TCRbeta diversity seen at day 60 was put down to recipient T cells and intrathymic progenitors that had survived conditioning. Hyperexpanded clone frequencies declined over subsequent months; after one year, T-cell counts and TCRbeta diversity were mostly attributed to newly produced T cells. Apparently early alphabetaT-cell count recovery about two months after transplant reportedly relied on only several hundred rapidly expanded clones derived from non-depleted graft cells.

The sample's treatment or condition, from its label and the paper: allogeneic hematopoietic cell transplantation with graft depleted of TCRalphabeta T cells and CD19 B cells. The children who served as transplant recipients had been given grafts of TCRalphabeta/CD19-depleted allogeneic hematopoietic cells. Recombination connected TRBV27 to TRBJ1-6, with the D gene not clear enough to name. This specimen was PBMCs, taken before TCRalphabeta/CD19-depleted stem cell transplant. The receptor comes from a child aged 2 to 10 with inherited bone marrow failure, due to receive a stem cell transplant. The CDR3 is CASSPTTVPLHF. The sequenced DNA: TGTGCCAGCAGTCCAACCACAGTACCCCTCCACTTT.